These 14 T cell receptor beta chains came from one sample sequenced in a study of cytomegalovirus exposure and HLA in healthy donors. Primers for the PCR totalled 60 Vbeta and 13 Jbeta. Profiled with immunoSEQ multiplex PCR; TCRdb holds only in-frame clones, not every one. The repertoire has 150,000 or so clones, 70% to 80% of them found once; the top ten carry 1.3%. Sequencing used PBMCs. These receptors all come from a young man in good health and CMV-seronegative.

The chain combines TRBV7-2 with TRBJ1-5; D gene uncertain. Germline loops: CDR1 SGHTA, CDR2 FQGNSA. This CDR3 is built from 16 residues. The V end lost 1 base, the J end lost 1 base, and 11 bases lay between the germline ends. The CDR3 loop reads CASSLVGGDSNQPQHF. The CDR3 coding sequence is TGTGCCAGCAGCTTAGTCGGCGGAGACAGCAATCAGCCCCAGCATTTT.

The V gene is TRBV15, the J gene TRBJ1-5, with TRBD1 identical over 7 bases. From germline, CDR1 is LNHNV and CDR2 YYDKDF (reference sequence). Trimming removed 2 bases from V and 5 bases from J; junction bases left unmatched: 12. The CDR3 is made up of 17 amino acids. In DNA form, the CDR3 reads TGTGCCACCAGCAGAACGATTGACAGGGACTGGGATCAGCCCCAGCATTTT. It yields the protein CATSRTIDRDWDQPQHF.

Written as DNA, the CDR3 is TGTGCCAGCAGCTTAATCTCTAGCTCCTACAATGAGCAGTTCTTC. Residues: CASSLISSSYNEQFF. The V gene is TRBV7-3, the J gene TRBJ2-1; D not certain. The CDR3 is 15 amino acids. From germline, CDR1 is SGHTA and CDR2 FQGTGA. Trimming removed 1 base at V and 0 bases at J, with 7 bases between.

The gene calls are TRBV30 and TRBJ2-7, with D perhaps matching TRBD1 (5 bases). CDR1 is GTSNPN and CDR2 is SVGIG in the germline V gene (reference sequence). The CDR3 is 14 residues long. V dropped 5 bases and J dropped 2 bases, with 16 bases sitting between them. The CDR3 nucleotides read TGTGCCTGGGGAGAAAGGGGCAGCCCCTACGAGCAGTACTTC. Its translation is CAWGERGSPYEQYF.

V is TRBV5-1 and J is TRBJ2-1; 9 bases agree with TRBD1. With V trimmed by 0 bases and J by 8 bases, 6 bases remained unmatched. CDR3 length: 15 amino acids. Germline values: CDR1 SGHRS, CDR2 YFSETQ. The CDR3 spells CASSLGTGEVDEQFF. The CDR3 nucleotides are TGCGCCAGCAGCTTGGGGACAGGGGAGGTCGATGAGCAGTTCTTC. The whole variable domain, remainder taken from reference TRBV5-1 and TRBJ2-1, is KAGVTQTPRYLIKTRGQQVTLSCSPISGHRSVSWYQQTPGQGLQFLFEYFSETQRNKGNFPGRFSGRQFSNSRSEMNVSTLELGDSALYLCASSLGTGEVDEQFFGPGTRLTVL.

This clone has a single count. The chain links TRBV6-5 to TRBJ2-1, with D perhaps matching TRBD2 (5 bases). The CDR3 is 12 amino acids. In germline, CDR1 is MNHEY, CDR2 SVGAGI. V lost 7 bases and J lost 8, with 12 bases in between. For the CDR3, the DNA is TGTGCCAGCATTGCTAGCTGGCATGAGCAGTTCTTC. It is translated as CASIASWHEQFF.

The chain employs TRBV15 and TRBJ1-4, with 8 bases that match TRBD1. The CDR3 is made up of 15 amino acids. The V and J ends lost 8 bases and 6 bases, in that order; junction bases with no gene match: 11. Germline V CDR1 and CDR2: LNHNV, YYDKDF (reference sequence). The CDR3 reads CATGNDRGWDEKLFF. The CDR3 nucleotides read TGTGCCACCGGTAATGACAGGGGTTGGGATGAAAAACTGTTTTTT. The whole variable domain, remainder taken from reference TRBV15 and TRBJ1-4, is DAMVIQNPRYQVTQFGKPVTLSCSQTLNHNVMYWYQQKSSQAPKLLFHYYDKDFNNEADTPDNFQSRRPNTSFCFLDIRSPGLGDTAMYLCATGNDRGWDEKLFFGSGTQLSVL.

This clone was seen only once. The chain carries TRBV7-3 and TRBJ1-1, with TRBD1 matching over 10 bases. The germline V gene encodes CDR1 SGHTA and CDR2 FQGTGA. V dropped 5 bases and J dropped 6; count of bases not matched to a gene: 9. The CDR3 spans 15 residues. The CDR3 region is CASSPSPGTGAEAFF. For the CDR3, the DNA is TGTGCCAGCAGCCCATCACCGGGGACAGGGGCTGAAGCTTTCTTT.

This clone was observed a few times. The chain combines TRBV10-2 with TRBJ2-7, with a weak D call TRBD1 (5 bases). Trimming took 4 bases from V and 0 from J, leaving 10 bases between them. Germline V gene sequence: CDR1 WSHSY, CDR2 SAAADI. CDR3 length: 14 amino acids. DNA for the CDR3: TGCGCCAGCAGTGGACAGTCAACCTCCTACGAGCAGTACTTC. Translated, it gives CASSGQSTSYEQYF.

The rearrangement links TRBV6-5 to TRBJ2-2, with D possibly matching TRBD1 (5 bases). V shed 2 bases and J shed 8 bases, with 9 bases lying between them. This CDR3 has 13 amino acids. Looked up from germline, CDR1 is MNHEY and CDR2 is SVGAGI. The DNA for the CDR3 is TGTGCCAGCAGTTACGCAGGGAAGGGGGAGCTGTTTTTT. Translated: CASSYAGKGELFF.

The J gene is TRBJ1-5, the V gene TRBV28; D is possibly TRBD1 (5 bases). The CDR3 consists of 14 residues. V was pared by 3 bases and J by 5 bases, with 11 bases between. Germline assignment: CDR1 MDHEN and CDR2 SYDVKM. The CDR3 is CASSLSGMYQPQHF. The CDR3 nucleotides read TGTGCCAGCAGTTTGTCAGGGATGTATCAGCCCCAGCATTTT.

This chain links TRBV28 with TRBJ2-4, with a tentative D call TRBD2 (6 bases). The CDR3 is 12 amino acids. V lost 6 bases, J lost 12 bases, and 15 bases lay in between. Germline CDR1 MDHEN, CDR2 SYDVKM. DNA of the CDR3: TGTGCCAGCAGCGACGGACTATTAGATCAGTACTTC. Its protein product is CASSDGLLDQYF.

DNA of the CDR3: TGTGCCAGCAGCCCATCCAGGGATTGGGGCACAGATACGCAGTATTTT. As protein: CASSPSRDWGTDTQYF. This rearrangement joins TRBV5-8 to TRBJ2-3; perhaps TRBD1 as D (5 bases). The CDR3 has 16 residues. Trimming took off 4 bases at V and 1 base at J, with 16 bases between the two ends. Germline values: CDR1 SGHTS, CDR2 YDEGEE. The whole variable domain, filled in from reference TRBV5-8 and TRBJ2-3, reads EAGVTQSPTHLIKTRGQQATLRCSPISGHTSVYWYQQALGLGLQFLLWYDEGEERNRGNFPPRFSGRQFPNYSSELNVNALELEDSALYLCASSPSRDWGTDTQYFGPGTRLTVL.

V usage is TRBV7-9 and J usage is TRBJ2-5, with a tentative D call TRBD2 (5 bases). The germline V gene encodes CDR1 SEHNR and CDR2 FQNEAQ (reference sequence). Deletions cut 1 base from V and 4 bases from J, with 10 bases between. The CDR3 runs to 14 residues. This CDR3 is CASSLEASRETQYF. In nucleotides, the CDR3 is TGTGCCAGCAGCTTAGAAGCTAGCAGAGAGACCCAGTACTTC.